This TCR beta chain derives from a study of blood T cell repertoires in COVID-19. Study-wide background: Acute and convalescent COVID-19 samples came from the United States, Italy and Spain. T cells, B-cell-depleted T cells, or PBMCs supplied cDNA or gDNA.

Original processing notes: It was from reference gene primer amplification that nucleated cell counts were estimated. Some clones are missing from TCRdb's copy, which holds only in-frame ones; the method was immunoSEQ multiplex PCR. The DNA gave D and trimming, while V, J and clone size come from that table. The table has a few hundred thousand clones, 84% seen once. In germline, CDR1 is SGHAT, CDR2 FQNNGV. V was clipped by 1 base and J by 1 base, with 10 bases between them. The CDR3 is 15 amino acids. This TCR derives from a middle-aged woman who had recovered from COVID-19. V gene TRBV11-2 combines with J gene TRBJ1-1, with D unresolved. The sample comprised peripheral blood. The CDR3 sequence: CASSLVSISNTEAFF. The CDR3 bases are TGTGCCAGCAGCTTAGTAAGCATCTCGAACACTGAAGCTTTCTTT.